This TCR beta chain was observed in a study of Graves' ophthalmopathy and Graves' hyperthyroidism. The CDR3 has 14 residues. Trimming took 3 bases from V and 6 from J; bases not matched to a gene: 8. The authors amplified TCR beta CDR3 regions, and they did so from RNA transcripts for repertoire sequencing. An opening RT-PCR round employed HTBI primers and preceded a second-round multiplex PCR. MiXCR was run by TCRdb on the multiplex PCR reads, yielding one entry per CDR3 protein. Of 560,000 or so distinct CDR3 sequences in the sample, under 45% were seen once. This clonotype showed up many times. The sample consisted of peripheral blood or thyroid tissue (not recorded which). The source is an adult man with Graves' hyperthyroidism. V usage is TRBV12-3 or TRBV12-4 and J usage is TRBJ2-7; TRBD1 matches at 7 bases. In DNA, the CDR3 is TGTGCCAGCAGTTTGCTCGGGACAGTAGGCGAGCAGTACTTC. Protein sequence: CASSLLGTVGEQYF.